This paragraph covers one TCR beta chain sequence. The antigen is unknown. The source of the sample is a study of cytomegalovirus exposure and HLA in healthy donors. Study results and caveats: Confirmation in vitro established that three CMV-associated chains were specific for CMV antigens. Subsequent analysis revealed that first-cohort TCR clusters tended to co-occur in the 120 validation repertoires.

The CDR3 contains 16 residues. CDR1 and CDR2 (germline): MNHEY, SMNVEV (reference sequence). With 5 bases removed from V and 8 bases from J, the gap between germline ends came to 21 bases. The donors were part of the roughly 120-subject validation cohort, which stood apart from the roughly 640-subject first cohort. TCRdb keeps only in-frame clones here, not all; method: immunoSEQ multiplex PCR. The sample consists of hundreds of thousands of clones, approximately 88% of them appearing once. The chain links TRBV27 to TRBJ1-4, with a weak D call TRBD1 (5 bases). Material: PBMCs. This TCR was recovered from a young woman in good health and CMV-seronegative. This CDR3 reads CASSQDRGAVGEKLFF. DNA of the CDR3: TGTGCCAGCAGTCAGGACCGCGGGGCTGTGGGAGAAAAACTGTTTTTT.